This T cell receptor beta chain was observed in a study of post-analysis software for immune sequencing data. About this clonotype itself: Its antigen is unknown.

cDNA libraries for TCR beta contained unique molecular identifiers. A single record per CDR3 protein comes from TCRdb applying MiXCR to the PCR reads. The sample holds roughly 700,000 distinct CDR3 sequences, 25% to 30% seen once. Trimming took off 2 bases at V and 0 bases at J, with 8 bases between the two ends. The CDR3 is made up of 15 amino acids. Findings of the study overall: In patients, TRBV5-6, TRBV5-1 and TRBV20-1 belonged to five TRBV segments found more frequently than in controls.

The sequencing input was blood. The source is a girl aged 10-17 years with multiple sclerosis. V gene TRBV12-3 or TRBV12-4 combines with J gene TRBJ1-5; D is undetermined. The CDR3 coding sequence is TGTGCCAGCAGTTTAAGACCCGCTAGCAATCAGCCCCAGCATTTT. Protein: CASSLRPASNQPQHF.